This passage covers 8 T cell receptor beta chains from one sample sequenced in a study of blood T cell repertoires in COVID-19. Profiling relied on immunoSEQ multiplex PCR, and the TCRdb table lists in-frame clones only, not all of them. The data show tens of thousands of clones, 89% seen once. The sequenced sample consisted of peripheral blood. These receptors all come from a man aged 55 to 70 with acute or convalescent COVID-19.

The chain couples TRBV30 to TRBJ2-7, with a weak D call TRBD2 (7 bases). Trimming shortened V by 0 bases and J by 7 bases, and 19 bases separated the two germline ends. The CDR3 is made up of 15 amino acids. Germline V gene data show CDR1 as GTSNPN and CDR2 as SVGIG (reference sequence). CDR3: CAWSVGGEVVSEQYF. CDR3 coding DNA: TGTGCCTGGAGTGTAGGGGGGGAAGTCGTCTCGGAGCAGTACTTC.

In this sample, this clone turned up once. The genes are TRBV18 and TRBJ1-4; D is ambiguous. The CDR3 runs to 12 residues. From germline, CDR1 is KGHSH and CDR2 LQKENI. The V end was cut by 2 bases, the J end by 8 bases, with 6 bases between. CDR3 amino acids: CASSPGPEKLFF. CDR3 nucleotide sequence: TGTGCCAGCTCACCAGGGCCCGAAAAACTGTTTTTT.

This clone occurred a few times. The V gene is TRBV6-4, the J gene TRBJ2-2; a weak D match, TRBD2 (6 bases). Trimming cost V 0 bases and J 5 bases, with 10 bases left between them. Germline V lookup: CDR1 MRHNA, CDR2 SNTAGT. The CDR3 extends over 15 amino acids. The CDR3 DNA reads TGTGCCAGCAGTGACTCCGGGGGATTGACCGGGGAGCTGTTTTTT. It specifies CASSDSGGLTGELFF.

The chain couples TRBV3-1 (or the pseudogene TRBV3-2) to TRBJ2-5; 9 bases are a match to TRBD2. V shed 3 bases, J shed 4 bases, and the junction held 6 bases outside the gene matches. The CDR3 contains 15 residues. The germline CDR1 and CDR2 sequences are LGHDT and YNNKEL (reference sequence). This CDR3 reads CASSHRRGGRETQYF. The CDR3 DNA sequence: TGTGCCAGCAGCCATCGGCGGGGGGGCCGAGAGACCCAGTACTTC.

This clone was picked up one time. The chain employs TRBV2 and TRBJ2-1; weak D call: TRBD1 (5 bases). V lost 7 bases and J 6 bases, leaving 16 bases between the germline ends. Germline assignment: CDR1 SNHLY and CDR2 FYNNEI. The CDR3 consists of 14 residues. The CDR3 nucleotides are TGTGCCAGCAAACTAATGCAGGGCACCAATGAGCAGTTCTTC. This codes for CASKLMQGTNEQFF.

CDR3 amino acids: CASSYERGTGGVYGYTF. CDR3 in DNA: TGTGCCAGCAGTTATGAGCGTGGGACAGGCGGGGTCTATGGCTACACCTTC. The V and J genes are TRBV27 and TRBJ1-2, with 8 bases lining up with TRBD1. V shed 4 bases and J 4 bases; nucleotides not matched to a gene: 14. The CDR3 runs to 17 residues. Germline V gives CDR1 MNHEY, CDR2 SMNVEV (reference sequence).

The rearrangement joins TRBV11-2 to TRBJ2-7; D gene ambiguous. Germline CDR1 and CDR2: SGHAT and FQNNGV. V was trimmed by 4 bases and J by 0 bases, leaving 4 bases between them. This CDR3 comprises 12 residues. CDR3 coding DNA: TGTGCCAGCAGCTACTCCTCCTACGAGCAGTACTTC. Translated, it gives CASSYSSYEQYF.

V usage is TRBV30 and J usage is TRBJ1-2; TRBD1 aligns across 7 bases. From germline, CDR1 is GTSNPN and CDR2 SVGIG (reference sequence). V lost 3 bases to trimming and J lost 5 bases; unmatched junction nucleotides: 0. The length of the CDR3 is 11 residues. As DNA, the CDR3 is TGTGCCTGGAGACAGGGGTATGGCTACACCTTC. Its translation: CAWRQGYGYTF.